There are many counts of the clone carrying this T cell receptor beta chain. Its matching antigen is unknown. The data belong to a study of early T cells in non-severe SARS-CoV-2 infection. For the study at large: The sequenced material was bulk RNA from unsorted whole blood, and its chains were unpaired.

Unique molecular identifiers were added to individual cDNA molecules. TCRdb recomputed calls from the 5' RACE reads with MiXCR, one row per CDR3 protein. The table lists tens of thousands of distinct CDR3 sequences, around 13% of them singletons, with 5.2% in the top ten. The ends lost 9 bases at V and 2 bases at J; junction bases unmatched: 11. There are 15 residues in the CDR3. Looked up from germline, CDR1 is MNHEY and CDR2 is SVGEGT. Findings and caveats of the study: The VDJdb matching leaned toward anti-spike CD8 responses and overlooked private and CD4 specificities.

Sequencing input: whole blood. The rearrangement uses TRBV6-2 or TRBV6-3 and TRBJ2-7; 9 nucleotides line up with TRBD2. The origin of this receptor is an adult who was a healthcare worker with PCR-confirmed SARS-CoV-2 infection or an uninfected control (not recorded which). CDR3 region: CASHWLAGKAYEQYF. The CDR3 bases are TGTGCCAGTCATTGGCTAGCGGGGAAAGCCTACGAGCAGTACTTC.